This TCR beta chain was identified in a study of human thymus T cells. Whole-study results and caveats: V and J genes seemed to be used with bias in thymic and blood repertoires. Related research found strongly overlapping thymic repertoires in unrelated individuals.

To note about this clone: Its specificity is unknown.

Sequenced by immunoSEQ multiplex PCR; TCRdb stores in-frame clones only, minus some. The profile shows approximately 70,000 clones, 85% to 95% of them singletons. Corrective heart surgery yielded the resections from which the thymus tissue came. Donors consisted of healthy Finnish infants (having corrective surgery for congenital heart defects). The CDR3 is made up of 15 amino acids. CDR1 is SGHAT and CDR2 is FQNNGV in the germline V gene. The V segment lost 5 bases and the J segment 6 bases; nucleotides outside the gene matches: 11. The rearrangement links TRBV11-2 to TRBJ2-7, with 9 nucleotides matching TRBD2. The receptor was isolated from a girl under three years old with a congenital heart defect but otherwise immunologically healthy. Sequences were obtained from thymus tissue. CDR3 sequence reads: CASSLEGGLAFEQYF. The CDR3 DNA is TGTGCCAGCAGCCTCGAAGGGGGACTAGCTTTCGAGCAGTACTTC.